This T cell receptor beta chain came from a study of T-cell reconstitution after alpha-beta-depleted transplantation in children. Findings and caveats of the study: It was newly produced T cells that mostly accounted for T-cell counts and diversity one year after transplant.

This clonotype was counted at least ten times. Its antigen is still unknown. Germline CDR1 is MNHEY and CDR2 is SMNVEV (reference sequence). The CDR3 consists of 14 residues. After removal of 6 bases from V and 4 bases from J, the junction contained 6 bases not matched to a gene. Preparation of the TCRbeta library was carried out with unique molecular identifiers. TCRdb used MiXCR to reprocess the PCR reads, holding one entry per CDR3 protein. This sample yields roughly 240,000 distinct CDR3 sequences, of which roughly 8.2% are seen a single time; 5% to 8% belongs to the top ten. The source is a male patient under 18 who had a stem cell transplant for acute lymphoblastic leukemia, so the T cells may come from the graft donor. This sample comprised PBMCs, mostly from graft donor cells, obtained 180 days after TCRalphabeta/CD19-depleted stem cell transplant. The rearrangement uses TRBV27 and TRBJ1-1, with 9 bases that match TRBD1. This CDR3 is CASRWTGEGTEAFF. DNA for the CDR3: TGTGCCAGCAGGTGGACAGGGGAGGGCACTGAAGCTTTCTTT.